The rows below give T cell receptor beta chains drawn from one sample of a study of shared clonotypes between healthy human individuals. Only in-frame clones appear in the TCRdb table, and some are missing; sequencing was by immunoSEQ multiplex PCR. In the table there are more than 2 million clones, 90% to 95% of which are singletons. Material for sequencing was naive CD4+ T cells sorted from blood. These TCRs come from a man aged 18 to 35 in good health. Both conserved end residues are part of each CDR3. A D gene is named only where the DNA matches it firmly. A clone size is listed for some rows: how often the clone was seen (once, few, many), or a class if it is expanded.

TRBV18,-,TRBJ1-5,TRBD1,CASSSPVQGGMGPQHF,TGTGCCAGCTCATCTCCGGTACAGGGGGGAATGGGGCCCCAGCATTTT
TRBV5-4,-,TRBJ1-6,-,CASALRGEFSSPLHF,TGTGCCAGCGCCCTCAGGGGAGAGTTTAGTTCACCCCTCCACTTT
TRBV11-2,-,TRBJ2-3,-,CASSLLQGGPSSTDTQYF,TGTGCCAGCAGCTTGCTCCAGGGCGGACCTTCGAGCACAGATACGCAGTATTTT
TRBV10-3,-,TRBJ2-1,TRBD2,CAIRLAGGGAEQFF,TGTGCCATCAGGCTAGCGGGGGGCGGGGCTGAGCAGTTCTTC
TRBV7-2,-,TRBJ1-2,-,CASSPDKGFGYTF,TGTGCCAGCAGCCCGGATAAAGGGTTTGGCTACACCTTC
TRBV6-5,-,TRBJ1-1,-,CASIGRGTEAFF,TGTGCCAGCATTGGCAGGGGCACTGAAGCTTTCTTT
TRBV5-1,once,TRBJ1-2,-,CASSPTGNYGYTF,TGCGCCAGCAGCCCCACGGGGAACTATGGCTACACCTTC
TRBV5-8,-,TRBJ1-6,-,CASSALGDITLSPLHF,TGTGCCAGCAGCGCGTTGGGAGACATTACTCTTTCACCCCTCCACTTT
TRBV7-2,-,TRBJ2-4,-,CASSPHRTGGNIQYF,TGTGCCAGCAGCCCACACCGGACAGGAGGGAACATTCAGTACTTC
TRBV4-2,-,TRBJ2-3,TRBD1,CASSQAQGVSTDTQYF,TGTGCCAGCAGCCAAGCGCAGGGGGTCAGCACAGATACGCAGTATTTT
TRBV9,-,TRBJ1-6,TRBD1,CASSEGTGVFNYNSPLHF,TGTGCCAGCAGCGAAGGGACAGGGGTTTTTAACTATAATTCACCCCTCCACTTT
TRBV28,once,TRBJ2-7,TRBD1,CASSPWTGEDSYEQYF,TGTGCCAGCAGTCCTTGGACAGGGGAAGACTCCTACGAGCAGTACTTC
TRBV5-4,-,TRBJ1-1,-,CASSSVGGTEAFF,TGTGCCAGCAGCTCCGTCGGTGGCACTGAAGCTTTCTTT
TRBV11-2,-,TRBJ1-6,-,CASSFEGLNSPLHF,TGTGCCAGCAGCTTTGAGGGTTTGAATTCACCCCTCCACTTT
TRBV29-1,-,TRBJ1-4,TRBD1,CSVQGETNEKLFF,TGCAGCGTCCAGGGGGAAACTAATGAAAAACTGTTTTTT
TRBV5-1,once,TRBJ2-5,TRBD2,CASSFATSGTRETQYF,TGCGCCAGCAGCTTCGCGACTAGCGGGACGAGGGAGACCCAGTACTTC
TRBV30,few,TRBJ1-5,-,CAWSVGSNQPQHF,TGTGCCTGGAGTGTTGGTAGCAATCAGCCCCAGCATTTT
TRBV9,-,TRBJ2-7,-,CASSVEVSRDEQYF,TGTGCCAGCAGCGTAGAAGTCTCGAGGGACGAGCAGTACTTC
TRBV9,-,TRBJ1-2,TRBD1,CASSVMGQGWGYTF,TGTGCCAGCAGCGTAATGGGACAGGGGTGGGGCTACACCTTC
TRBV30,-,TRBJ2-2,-,CAWSVFAGAGELFF,TGTGCCTGGAGTGTATTTGCCGGCGCCGGGGAGCTGTTTTTT
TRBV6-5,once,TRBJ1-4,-,CASKNSEGGKLFF,TGTGCCAGCAAAAACAGCGAGGGGGGAAAACTGTTTTTT
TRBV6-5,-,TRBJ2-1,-,CASSSLSGPVNEQFF,TGTGCCAGCAGCTCCCTTAGTGGGCCTGTAAATGAGCAGTTCTTC